This T cell receptor (beta chain) was found in a study of cytomegalovirus exposure and HLA in healthy donors. Study observations and caveats: TCR beta V- and J-gene trimming, according to a later analysis, was linked to a missense DCLRE1C variant.

Per the germline V gene, CDR1 is ENHRY and CDR2 is SYGVKD. CDR3 length: 12 residues. The V end was cut by 0 bases, the J end by 8 bases, with 7 bases between. On this clone itself: Its antigen is not identified.

The PCR had 60 Vbeta and 13 Jbeta primers. Measured with immunoSEQ multiplex PCR; TCRdb has only the in-frame clones, and not every one. In the table there are 95,000 to 100,000 clones, about 80% of which are singletons. The specimen sequenced was PBMCs. The rearrangement uses TRBV10-3 and TRBJ1-2, with D hard to call. The source of this sequence is a middle-aged man in good health and CMV-seronegative. The CDR3 nucleotides read TGTGCCATCAGTGAGTCAGGGAGCGGCTACACCTTC. It specifies CAISESGSGYTF.